One and the same sample provided the 16 T cell receptor beta chains below, sequenced in a study of T cells in Graves' hyperthyroidism and ophthalmopathy. Authors of the study amplified TCR beta CDR3 regions from RNA transcripts. The primer set for the first-round RT-PCR of the TCR CDR3 was HTBI. TCRdb used MiXCR to reprocess the multiplex PCR reads, holding one entry per CDR3 protein. In the table there are roughly 420,000 distinct CDR3 sequences, roughly 15% of which are singletons. Input material: blood. These receptor sequences come from a woman aged 18 to 35 with Graves' hyperthyroidism.

This rearrangement joins TRBV20-1 to TRBJ2-3; 8 bases are a match to TRBD2. Trimming removed 5 bases from V and 6 bases from J; junction bases left unmatched: 7. Germline values: CDR1 DFQATT, CDR2 SNEGSKA (reference sequence). The CDR3 is 13 residues long. CDR3 sequence (DNA): TGCAGTGCTCTTCGGGAGGGCCTGGATACGCAGTATTTT. Its translation: CSALREGLDTQYF.

This clonotype came up many times. V usage is TRBV28 and J usage is TRBJ2-7; TRBD2 matches 8 bases. Germline CDR1 and CDR2: MDHEN and SYDVKM. The V and J ends lost 6 bases and 5 bases, in that order; junction bases with no gene match: 12. The CDR3 totals 15 residues. The CDR3 loop is CASRPGGLGPHEQYF. The CDR3 region has the DNA TGTGCCAGCAGACCGGGGGGGTTGGGCCCCCACGAGCAGTACTTC.

CDR3 DNA sequence: TGCAGCGTTCACCCGAGACAGGGGCAGGGCTACACCTTC. This encodes CSVHPRQGQGYTF. The V call is TRBV29-1, the J call TRBJ1-2, with 8 bases lining up with TRBD1. In germline, CDR1 is SQVTM, CDR2 ANQGSEA. V lost 5 bases and J lost 8; bases outside the gene matches: 10. The CDR3 totals 13 residues.

Ten or more counts support this clonotype. This rearrangement joins TRBV6-1 to TRBJ1-1, with TRBD1 matching over 11 bases. The V gene end was trimmed by 5 bases and the J gene end by 12 bases; junction bases not matched to a gene: 8. The germline gives CDR1 MNHNS, CDR2 SASEGT. The CDR3 totals 13 residues. The CDR3 spells CASSPDRGLTSFF. The CDR3 DNA reads as TGTGCCAGCAGTCCGGACAGGGGGCTAACGTCTTTCTTT.

This clonotype has ten or more counts. The gene calls are TRBV7-8 and TRBJ2-7, with D possibly being TRBD2 (6 bases). This CDR3 is built from 14 residues. V was pared by 1 base and J by 7 bases, with 14 bases between. Per the germline V gene, CDR1 is SGHVS and CDR2 is FQNEAQ. The CDR3 is CASSLGGGVGEQYF. CDR3 DNA sequence: TGTGCCAGCAGCTTAGGCGGCGGGGTGGGAGAGCAGTACTTC.

This clonotype was counted a few times. The gene calls are TRBV6-1 and TRBJ1-4, with D perhaps matching TRBD1 (5 bases). Trimming removed 6 bases from V and 4 bases from J, with 18 bases in between. Germline CDR1 MNHNS, CDR2 SASEGT. The CDR3 is 16 residues long. CDR3 amino acids: CASRSLRRDGNEKLFF. CDR3 DNA sequence: TGTGCCAGCAGGAGCCTACGCCGGGACGGTAATGAAAAACTGTTTTTT.

This rearrangement joins TRBV12-3 or TRBV12-4 to TRBJ2-3, with TRBD1 as a possible D gene (6 bases). The CDR3 spans 15 residues. V lost 9 bases to trimming and J lost 0 bases, with 16 bases between them. CDR3 in DNA: TGTGCCAGTCTCGCAGGGGTAGCTAGCACAGATACGCAGTATTTT. This encodes CASLAGVASTDTQYF.

This clonotype was counted at least ten times. This sequence joins TRBV5-5 and TRBJ2-5, with 7 bases aligning to TRBD1. J gave up 2 bases and V 4 bases, and 8 bases lay outside the gene matches. Per the germline V gene, CDR1 is SGHKS and CDR2 is YYEKEE (reference sequence). The CDR3 consists of 15 residues. The CDR3, as DNA: TGTGCCAGCAGCCGCACGGGACAGCAACAAGAGACCCAGTACTTC. Protein: CASSRTGQQQETQYF.

This clonotype showed up many times. The V call is TRBV20-1, the J call TRBJ2-1; 9 bases line up with TRBD2. This CDR3 spans 16 amino acids. The ends lost 4 bases at V and 0 bases at J; junction bases unmatched: 7. Germline V gene sequence: CDR1 DFQATT, CDR2 SNEGSKA (reference sequence). This chain's CDR3 is CSAKVAGASSYNEQFF. CDR3 coding DNA: TGCAGTGCTAAGGTAGCGGGGGCAAGCTCCTACAATGAGCAGTTCTTC.

This chain links TRBV11-3 with TRBJ2-3; D gene unclear. V gave up 5 bases and J gave up 6 bases, with 9 bases separating them. The CDR3 is 12 amino acids. Germline V gene lookup returns CDR1 SGHNT and CDR2 YENEEA. The CDR3 bases are TGTGCCAGCAGCAACCAAGGGGATACGCAGTATTTT. This codes for CASSNQGDTQYF.

This clonotype was recorded many times. V and J are TRBV28 and TRBJ2-1, with no clear D. V was shortened by 3 bases and J by 4 bases, with 10 bases between the two germline ends. CDR3 length: 14 residues. Germline V gene sequence: CDR1 MDHEN, CDR2 SYDVKM. This CDR3 reads CASSFETPYNEQFF. CDR3 in DNA: TGTGCCAGCAGTTTCGAGACACCTTACAATGAGCAGTTCTTC.

The sample holds many counts of this clonotype. The chain joins TRBV2 to TRBJ1-5, with no clear D. CDR1 is SNHLY and CDR2 is FYNNEI in the germline V gene. Trimming removed 3 bases at V and 6 bases at J, with 12 bases between. CDR3 size: 14 residues. The CDR3 DNA reads as TGTGCCAGCAGTGACTCGGCCGCCGGTCAGCCCCAGCATTTT. Its protein is CASSDSAAGQPQHF.

This clonotype was recorded many times. The chain recombines TRBV20-1 with TRBJ1-2; no clear D. CDR1 DFQATT and CDR2 SNEGSKA come from the germline V gene (reference sequence). With 2 bases removed from V and 3 bases from J, the gap between germline ends came to 7 bases. This CDR3 region has 12 residues. The CDR3 DNA sequence: TGCAGTGCTAGATACGGGGACTATGGCTACACCTTC. Translating gives CSARYGDYGYTF.

This clonotype was detected many times. The chain employs TRBV12-3 or TRBV12-4 and TRBJ1-1; a possible D gene is TRBD1 (5 bases). The CDR3 runs to 14 residues. V lost 7 bases, J lost 4 bases, and 16 bases lay in between. The CDR3 protein is CASNIRVRATEAFF. The CDR3 bases are TGTGCCAGCAACATCCGGGTCAGGGCCACTGAAGCTTTCTTT.

This clonotype was counted many times. This chain connects TRBV18 to TRBJ1-2; D is perhaps TRBD1 (6 bases). CDR3 length equals 12 residues. Germline assignment: CDR1 KGHSH and CDR2 LQKENI. V was pared by 6 bases and J by 8 bases, with 13 bases between. The CDR3 reads CASSRDTGGYTF. In DNA form, the CDR3 reads TGTGCCAGCTCCCGGGACACCGGGGGCTACACCTTC.

The chain couples TRBV15 to TRBJ2-1, with D unresolved. V lost 3 bases and J 3 bases, leaving 9 bases between the germline ends. The CDR3 sequence is 14 residues long. Germline assignment: CDR1 LNHNV and CDR2 YYDKDF (reference sequence). CDR3 in DNA: TGTGCCACCAGCAGGCGCGCAGACTACAATGAGCAGTTCTTC. Translated: CATSRRADYNEQFF.